This TCR beta chain was captured in a study of patients and donors after allogeneic stem cell transplantation. Using its own MiXCR run on the RT-PCR reads, TCRdb lists one record per CDR3 protein. The repertoire holds more than 850,000 distinct CDR3 sequences, with about a sixth as singletons. This clonotype has only a few counts. Germline V gene lookup returns CDR1 LGHNA and CDR2 YNFKEQ. Trimming took 6 bases from V and 5 from J; bases not matched to a gene: 14. CDR3 length: 16 residues. The sequence was collected from a human donor who was either an allogeneic HSCT recipient or a stem cell or donor lymphocyte infusion donor (not recorded which). It is not recorded whose cells these are; they may come from a transplant donor. Material for sequencing was blood, either unsorted or a sorted T cell fraction (not recorded which). The chain carries TRBV4-2 and TRBJ2-7; 9 bases align to TRBD1. The CDR3 DNA sequence: TGTGCCAGCAGAACACTTCGTCCCGGGACAGGGAACGAGCAGTACTTC. It encodes CASRTLRPGTGNEQYF.